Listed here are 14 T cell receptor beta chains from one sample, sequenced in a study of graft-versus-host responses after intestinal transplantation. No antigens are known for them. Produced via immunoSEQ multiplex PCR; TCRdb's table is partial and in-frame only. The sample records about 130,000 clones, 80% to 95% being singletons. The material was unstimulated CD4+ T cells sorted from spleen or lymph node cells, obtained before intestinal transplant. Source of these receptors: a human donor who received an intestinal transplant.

CDR3 DNA sequence: TGTGCCAGCAGCGAGGGACAGGGGAAGGCTGGGGCCAACGTCCTGACTTTC. This sequence encodes CASSEGQGKAGANVLTF. The chain couples TRBV11-3 to TRBJ2-6; TRBD1 agrees at 10 bases. Germline trimming cut 5 bases from V and 2 bases from J; bases unmatched to any gene: 6. Germline CDR1 SGHNT, CDR2 YENEEA. The CDR3 extends over 17 amino acids.

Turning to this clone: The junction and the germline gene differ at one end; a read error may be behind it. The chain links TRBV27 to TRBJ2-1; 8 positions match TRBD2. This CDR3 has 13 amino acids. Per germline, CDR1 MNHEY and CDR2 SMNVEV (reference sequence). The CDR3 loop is CASSLSASGLKVF. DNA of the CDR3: TGTGCCAGCAGTTTATCGGCTAGCGGGTTAAAGGTCTTC.

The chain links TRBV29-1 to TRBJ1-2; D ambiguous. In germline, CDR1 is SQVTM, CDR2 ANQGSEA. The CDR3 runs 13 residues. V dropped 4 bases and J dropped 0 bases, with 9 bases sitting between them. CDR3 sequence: CSVVWVTNYGYTF. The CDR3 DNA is TGCAGCGTTGTGTGGGTAACTAACTATGGCTACACCTTC.

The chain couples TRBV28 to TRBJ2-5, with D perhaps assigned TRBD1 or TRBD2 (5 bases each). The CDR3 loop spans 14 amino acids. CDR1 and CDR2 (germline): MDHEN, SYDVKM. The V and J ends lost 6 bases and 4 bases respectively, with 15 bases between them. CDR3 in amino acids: CASRTQGRSETQYF. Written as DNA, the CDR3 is TGTGCCAGCAGGACTCAGGGACGCTCAGAGACCCAGTACTTC.

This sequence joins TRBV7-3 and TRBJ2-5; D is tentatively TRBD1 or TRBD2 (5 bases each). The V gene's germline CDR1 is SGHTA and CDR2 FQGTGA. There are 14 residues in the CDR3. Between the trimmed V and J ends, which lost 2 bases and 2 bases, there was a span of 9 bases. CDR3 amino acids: CASSLGGRQETQYF. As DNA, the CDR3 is TGTGCCAGCAGCTTAGGGGGACGGCAAGAGACCCAGTACTTC. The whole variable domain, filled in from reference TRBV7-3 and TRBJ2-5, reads GAGVSQTPSNKVTEKGKYVELRCDPISGHTALYWYRQSLGQGPEFLIYFQGTGAADDSGLPNDRFFAVRPEGSVSTLKIQRTERGDSAVYLCASSLGGRQETQYFGPGTRLLVL.

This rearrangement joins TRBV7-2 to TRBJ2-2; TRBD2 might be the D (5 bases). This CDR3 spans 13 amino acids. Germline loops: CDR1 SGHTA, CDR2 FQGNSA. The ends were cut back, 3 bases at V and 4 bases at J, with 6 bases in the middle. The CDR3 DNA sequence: TGTGCCAGCAGCTTTGGGAGCACCGGGGAGCTGTTTTTT. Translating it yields CASSFGSTGELFF.

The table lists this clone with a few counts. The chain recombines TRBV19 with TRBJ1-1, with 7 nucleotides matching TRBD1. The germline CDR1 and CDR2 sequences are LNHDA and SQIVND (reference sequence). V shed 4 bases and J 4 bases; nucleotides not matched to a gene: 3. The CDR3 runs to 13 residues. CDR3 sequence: CASSTSGGTEAFF. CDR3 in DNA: TGTGCCAGTAGTACCTCAGGGGGCACTGAAGCTTTCTTT.

The DNA for the CDR3 is TGTGCCAGCAGCTTAACCCTTCTAGCGGGCGAGCAGTACTTC. This gives the protein CASSLTLLAGEQYF. V and J are TRBV7-8 and TRBJ2-5; 8 nucleotides match TRBD2. The DNA matches TRBJ2-7 better at its end, which makes the J call doubtful. The CDR3 is 14 amino acids. CDR1 is SGHVS, CDR2 FQNEAQ, per germline.

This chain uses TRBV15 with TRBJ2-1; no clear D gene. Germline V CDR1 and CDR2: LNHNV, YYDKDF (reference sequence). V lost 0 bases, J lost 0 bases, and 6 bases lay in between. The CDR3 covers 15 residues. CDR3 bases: TGTGCCACCAGCAGAGACTCGGGCTCCTACAATGAGCAGTTCTTC. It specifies CATSRDSGSYNEQFF.

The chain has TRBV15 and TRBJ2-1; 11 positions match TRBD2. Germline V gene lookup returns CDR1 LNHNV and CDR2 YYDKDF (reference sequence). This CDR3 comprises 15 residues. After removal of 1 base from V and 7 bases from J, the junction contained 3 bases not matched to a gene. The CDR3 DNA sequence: TGTGCCACCAGCAGAGGGGCTAGCGGGAGGAATGAGCAGTTCTTC. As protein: CATSRGASGRNEQFF.

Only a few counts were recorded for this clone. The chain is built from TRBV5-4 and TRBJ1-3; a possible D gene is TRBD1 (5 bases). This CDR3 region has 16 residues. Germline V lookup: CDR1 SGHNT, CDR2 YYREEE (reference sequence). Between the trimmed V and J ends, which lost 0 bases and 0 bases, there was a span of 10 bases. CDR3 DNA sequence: TGTGCCAGCAGCTTGGGGGGCAGATTCTCTGGAAACACCATATATTTT. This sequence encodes CASSLGGRFSGNTIYF.

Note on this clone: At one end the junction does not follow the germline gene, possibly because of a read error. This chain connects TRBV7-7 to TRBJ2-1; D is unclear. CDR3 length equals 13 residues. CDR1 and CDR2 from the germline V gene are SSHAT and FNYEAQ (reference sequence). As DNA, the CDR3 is TGTGCTAGCAGCTTAGGGCCCTCGAATGAGCAGTTCTTC. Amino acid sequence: CASSLGPSNEQFF.

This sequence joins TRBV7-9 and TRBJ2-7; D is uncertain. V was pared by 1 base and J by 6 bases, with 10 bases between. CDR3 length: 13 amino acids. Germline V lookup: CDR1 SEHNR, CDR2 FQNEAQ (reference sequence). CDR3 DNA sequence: TGTGCCAGCAGCTTAGGACAACTCGGCGAGCAGTACTTC. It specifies CASSLGQLGEQYF.

CDR3 nucleotide sequence: TGCGCCAGCAGCCAGGGGACAGGGGGGGGCTCCTACGAGCAGTACTTC. This gives the protein CASSQGTGGGSYEQYF. The chain recombines TRBV4-3 with TRBJ2-7; 11 bases are a match to TRBD1. This CDR3 spans 16 amino acids. The V gene end was trimmed by 3 bases and the J gene end by 0 bases; junction bases not matched to a gene: 4. From germline, CDR1 is LGHNA and CDR2 YSLEER.